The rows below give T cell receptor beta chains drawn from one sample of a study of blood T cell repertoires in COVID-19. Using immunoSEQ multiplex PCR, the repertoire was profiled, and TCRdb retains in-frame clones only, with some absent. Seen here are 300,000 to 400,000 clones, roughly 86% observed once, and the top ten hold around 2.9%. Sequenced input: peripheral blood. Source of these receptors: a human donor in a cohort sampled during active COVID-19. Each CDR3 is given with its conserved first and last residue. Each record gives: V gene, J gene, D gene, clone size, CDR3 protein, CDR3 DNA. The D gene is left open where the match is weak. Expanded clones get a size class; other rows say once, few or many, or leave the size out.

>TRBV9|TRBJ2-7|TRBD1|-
CASSVGDRDYEQYF
TGTGCCAGCAGCGTAGGGGACAGGGACTACGAGCAGTACTTC
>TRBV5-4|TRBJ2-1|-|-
CASSFARQGANTEQFF
TGTGCCAGCAGCTTTGCCCGACAAGGGGCAAATACTGAGCAGTTCTTC
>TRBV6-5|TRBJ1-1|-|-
CASRRGWVEAFF
TGTGCCAGCAGAAGAGGCTGGGTCGAAGCTTTCTTT
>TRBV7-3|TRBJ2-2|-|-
CASSFDSTSPNTGELFF
TGTGCCAGCAGCTTTGACAGTACTAGCCCAAACACCGGGGAGCTGTTTTTT
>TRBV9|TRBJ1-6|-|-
CASSGDSGHNSPLHF
TGTGCCAGCAGCGGGGACTCAGGGCATAATTCACCCCTCCACTTT
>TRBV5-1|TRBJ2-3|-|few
CASSLSVPEDTQYF
TGCGCCAGCAGCTTGAGTGTCCCCGAGGATACGCAGTATTTT
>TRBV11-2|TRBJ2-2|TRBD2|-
CASSLSLPSGGVSGGELFF
TGTGCCAGCAGCTTAAGTCTGCCCAGCGGGGGGGTGTCTGGCGGGGAGCTGTTTTTT
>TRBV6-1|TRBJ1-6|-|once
CASSDAAGESPLHF
TGTGCCAGCAGTGATGCGGCGGGGGAGTCACCCCTCCACTTT
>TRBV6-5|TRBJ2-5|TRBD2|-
CASTELAGEGETQYF
TGTGCCAGCACCGAACTAGCGGGGGAAGGAGAGACCCAGTACTTC
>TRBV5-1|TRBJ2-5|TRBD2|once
CASTVGGPEGETQYF
TGCGCCAGCACAGTGGGAGGGCCGGAGGGGGAGACCCAGTACTTC
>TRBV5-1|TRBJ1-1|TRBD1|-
CASSLEGDSTEAFF
TGCGCCAGCAGCTTGGAGGGGGACAGTACTGAAGCTTTCTTT
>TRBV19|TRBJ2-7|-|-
CASSSQGSGVFHEQYF
TGTGCCAGTAGTAGCCAGGGATCAGGCGTTTTTCACGAGCAGTACTTC
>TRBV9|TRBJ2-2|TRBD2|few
CASSEGTSSPGELFF
TGTGCCAGCAGCGAAGGGACTAGCAGTCCCGGGGAGCTGTTTTTT
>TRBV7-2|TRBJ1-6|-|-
CASSPDGTKYSPLHF
TGTGCCAGCAGCCCAGACGGGACAAAGTATTCACCCCTCCACTTT
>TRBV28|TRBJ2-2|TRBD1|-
CASSLSGTGGFWGGELFF
TGTGCCAGCAGTTTATCGGGGACAGGGGGCTTCTGGGGCGGGGAGCTGTTTTTT
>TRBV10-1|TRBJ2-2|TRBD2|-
CASSESTSGSWGELFF
TGCGCCAGCAGTGAGAGTACTAGCGGGAGTTGGGGGGAGCTGTTTTTT
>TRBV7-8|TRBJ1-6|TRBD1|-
CASSPPRTGPNSPLHF
TGTGCCAGCAGCCCCCCCAGGACAGGGCCTAATTCACCCCTCCACTTT
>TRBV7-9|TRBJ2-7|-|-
CASSSTHEQYF
TGTGCCAGCAGCTCAACACACGAGCAGTACTTC
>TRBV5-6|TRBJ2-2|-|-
CASSLLGGPVNTGELFF
TGTGCCAGCAGCTTATTAGGAGGACCAGTAAACACCGGGGAGCTGTTTTTT
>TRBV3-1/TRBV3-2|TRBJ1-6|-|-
CASSHSGKDSPLHF
TGTGCCAGCAGCCACTCAGGGAAGGATTCACCCCTCCACTTT
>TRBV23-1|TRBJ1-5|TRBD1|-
CASSHLGQSFNYQPQHF
TGCGCCAGCAGTCACCTGGGACAGTCTTTTAACTATCAGCCCCAGCATTTT
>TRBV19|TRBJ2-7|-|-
CASSIGHLNEQYF
TGTGCCAGTAGTATAGGACACCTGAACGAGCAGTACTTC
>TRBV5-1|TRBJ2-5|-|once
CASSLEGQGGETQYF
TGCGCCAGCAGCTTGGAAGGGCAGGGAGGAGAGACCCAGTACTTC
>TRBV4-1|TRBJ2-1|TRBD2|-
CASSQTSGSSNEQFF
TGCGCCAGCAGCCAGACTAGCGGGAGTAGCAATGAGCAGTTCTTC
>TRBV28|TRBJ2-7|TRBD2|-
CASSRDIAGGEQYF
TGTGCCAGCAGCCGGGACATCGCGGGGGGCGAGCAGTACTTC
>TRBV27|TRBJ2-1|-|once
CASSSLWSGNEQFF
TGTGCCAGCAGTTCCTTGTGGAGCGGCAATGAGCAGTTCTTC
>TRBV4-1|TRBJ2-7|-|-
CASSQGWAGIIHEQYF
TGCGCCAGCAGCCAAGGGTGGGCGGGAATAATCCACGAGCAGTACTTC
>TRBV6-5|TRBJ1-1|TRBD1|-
CASSRQGRTEAFF
TGTGCCAGCAGCCGACAGGGACGGACTGAAGCTTTCTTT
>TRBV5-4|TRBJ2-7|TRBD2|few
CASSFSGSSYEQYF
TGTGCCAGCAGCTTTAGCGGGAGCTCCTACGAGCAGTACTTC
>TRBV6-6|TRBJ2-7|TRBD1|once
CASRAGQGLYEQYF
TGTGCCAGCAGAGCCGGACAGGGCCTTTACGAGCAGTACTTC
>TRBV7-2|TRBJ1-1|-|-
CASSLVLGGLGEAFF
TGTGCCAGCAGCCTCGTCCTGGGAGGGTTGGGTGAAGCTTTCTTT
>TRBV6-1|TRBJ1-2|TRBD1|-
CASSDTGGYANYGYTF
TGTGCCAGCAGTGACACAGGGGGCTATGCTAACTATGGCTACACCTTC
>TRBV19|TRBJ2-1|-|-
CASSLHRGLTSYNEQFF
TGTGCCAGTAGTCTACACAGAGGGCTTACCTCATACAATGAGCAGTTCTTC
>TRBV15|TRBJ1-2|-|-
CATSREPVAYGYTF
TGTGCCACCAGCAGAGAACCCGTAGCCTATGGCTACACCTTC
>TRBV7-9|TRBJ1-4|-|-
CASSFGGREDEKLFF
TGTGCCAGCAGCTTTGGAGGGCGTGAGGATGAAAAACTGTTTTTT
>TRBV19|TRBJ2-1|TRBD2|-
CASSLQAGAHNEQFF
TGTGCCAGTAGTCTCCAAGCGGGAGCCCACAATGAGCAGTTCTTC
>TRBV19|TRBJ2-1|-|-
CASSIGELPGDNEQFF
TGTGCCAGTAGTATTGGGGAGCTTCCCGGGGACAATGAGCAGTTCTTC
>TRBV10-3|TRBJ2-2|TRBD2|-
CAISRGGGPSNTGELFF
TGTGCCATCTCCCGGGGGGGAGGTCCATCCAACACCGGGGAGCTGTTTTTT
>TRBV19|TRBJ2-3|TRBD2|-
CASSETGRSTDTQYF
TGTGCCAGTAGTGAGACCGGGAGGAGCACAGATACGCAGTATTTT
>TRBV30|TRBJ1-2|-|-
CAWGAGGMDGYTF
TGTGCCTGGGGGGCTGGGGGCATGGATGGCTACACCTTC
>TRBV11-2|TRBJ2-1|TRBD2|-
CASSLVASGRKVYNEQFF
TGTGCCAGCAGCTTAGTAGCTAGCGGGAGGAAGGTATACAATGAGCAGTTCTTC
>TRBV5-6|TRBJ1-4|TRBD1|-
CASSLVGQGRNEKLFF
TGTGCCAGCAGCTTGGTCGGACAGGGAAGGAATGAAAAACTGTTTTTT
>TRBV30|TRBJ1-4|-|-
CAWSRTRRDEKLFF
TGTGCCTGGAGTCGGACCCGGCGGGATGAAAAACTGTTTTTT
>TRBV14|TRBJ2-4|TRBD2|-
CASSHGTSGGQGIQYF
TGTGCCAGCAGCCATGGGACTAGCGGGGGCCAAGGAATTCAGTACTTC
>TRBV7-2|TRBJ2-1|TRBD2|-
CASSLSSLAGGNQYNEQFF
TGTGCCAGCAGCTTAAGTTCGCTAGCGGGGGGTAATCAGTACAATGAGCAGTTCTTC
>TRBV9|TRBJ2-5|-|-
CASSVGSVKETQYF
TGTGCCAGCAGCGTAGGTTCCGTAAAAGAGACCCAGTACTTC
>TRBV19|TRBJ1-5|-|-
CASSIGGGPQHF
TGTGCCAGTAGTATAGGCGGGGGGCCCCAGCATTTT
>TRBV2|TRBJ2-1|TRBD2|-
CASSPAGGSYNEQFF
TGTGCCAGCAGTCCAGCGGGAGGCTCCTACAATGAGCAGTTCTTC
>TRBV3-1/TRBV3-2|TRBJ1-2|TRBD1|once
CASSQAPGQENPNYGYTF
TGTGCCAGCAGCCAAGCTCCGGGACAGGAGAACCCTAACTATGGCTACACCTTC
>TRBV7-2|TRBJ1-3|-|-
CASRPPGIGNTIYF
TGTGCCAGCAGACCCCCGGGGATCGGAAACACCATATATTTT
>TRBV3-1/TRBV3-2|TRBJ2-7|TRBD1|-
CASSHPAGTGSYEQYF
TGTGCCAGCAGCCATCCCGCCGGGACAGGCTCCTACGAGCAGTACTTC
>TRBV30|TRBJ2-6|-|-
CAFRQVSPSGANVLTF
TGTGCCTTCCGACAGGTTTCCCCCTCTGGGGCCAACGTCCTGACTTTC
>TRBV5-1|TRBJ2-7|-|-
CASSLAPETSTYEQYF
TGCGCCAGCAGCTTGGCCCCAGAGACTTCGACCTACGAGCAGTACTTC
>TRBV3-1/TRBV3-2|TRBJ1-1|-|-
CASSHNLMRKNTEAFF
TGTGCCAGCAGCCACAATCTAATGAGAAAGAACACTGAAGCTTTCTTT